The 7 T cell receptor beta chains reported below all come from one sample, sequenced in a study of blood T cells in healthy people across ages. It was with a sample-barcoded 5' primer and a J-beta primer mix that a second PCR of about 7 to 12 cycles was run. TCRdb used MiXCR to reprocess the 5' RACE reads, holding one entry per CDR3 protein. The sample consists of about 1.1 million distinct CDR3 sequences, roughly two fifths of them appearing once. Sequencing was performed on blood. These receptors originate from a man aged 18 to 35 in good health.

About this clonotype: At one end the junction does not follow the germline gene, possibly because of a read error. The CDR3 DNA is TGCGCCAGCTTCGACAGCAACTATGGCTACACCTTC. Protein product: CASFDSNYGYTF. The chain uses TRBV27 and TRBJ1-2, with a possible D match to TRBD1 (5 bases). The V gene's germline CDR1 is MNHEY and CDR2 SMNVEV (reference sequence). There are 12 residues in the CDR3.

This chain connects TRBV7-9 to TRBJ2-3, with TRBD1 as a possible D gene (6 bases). The germline V gene encodes CDR1 SEHNR and CDR2 FQNEAQ (reference sequence). The CDR3 has 15 amino acids. V lost 1 base and J 1 base, leaving 9 bases between the germline ends. The CDR3 region has the DNA TGTGCCAGCAGCTTAGGGACAGAACGCACAGATACGCAGTATTTT. This sequence encodes CASSLGTERTDTQYF.

At least ten counts were recorded for this clonotype. The CDR3 DNA reads TGTGCCAGCAGTTTATATACACCCTCGAATTCACCCCTCCACTTT. It yields the protein CASSLYTPSNSPLHF. The chain joins TRBV28 to TRBJ1-6; no clear D. The CDR3 covers 15 residues. Germline V gene data show CDR1 as MDHEN and CDR2 as SYDVKM. Trimming removed 1 base from V and 7 bases from J, with 11 bases in between.

This clonotype showed up just a few times. The DNA for the CDR3 is TGTGCCAGCAGCTTGGACTTTAACTACGAGCAGTACTTC. Translated, it gives CASSLDFNYEQYF. The chain is built from TRBV7-9 and TRBJ2-7, with D maybe TRBD2 (5 bases). Trimming shortened V by 3 bases and J by 3 bases, and 9 bases separated the two germline ends. The CDR3 spans 13 residues. CDR1 and CDR2 (germline): SEHNR, FQNEAQ (reference sequence).

This clonotype was observed a handful of times. The chain carries TRBV20-1 and TRBJ1-2; D might be TRBD1 (5 bases). Trimming removed 4 bases from V and 5 bases from J, with 17 bases in between. Germline assignment: CDR1 DFQATT and CDR2 SNEGSKA (reference sequence). This CDR3 is built from 14 residues. For the CDR3, the DNA is TGCAGTGCTACCCGGGACCTGGGCCGGTATGGCTACACCTTC. Its translation is CSATRDLGRYGYTF.

This chain links TRBV27 with TRBJ1-1, with D tentatively TRBD1 (5 bases). V shed 9 bases and J shed 0 bases, with 17 bases lying between them. Germline loops: CDR1 MNHEY, CDR2 SMNVEV (reference sequence). CDR3 length: 15 residues. The CDR3 region is CASSPPGRMNTEAFF. The CDR3 region has the DNA TGTGCCAGTAGTCCGCCGGGACGGATGAACACTGAAGCTTTCTTT.

The chain uses TRBV10-3 and TRBJ1-1, with D maybe TRBD1 (6 bases). Trimming pared 2 bases from V and 3 bases from J, leaving 13 bases between. Per germline, CDR1 ENHRY and CDR2 SYGVKD. The CDR3 runs 15 residues. CDR3 sequence: CAISETGSADTEAFF. The DNA for the CDR3 is TGTGCCATCAGTGAGACAGGGTCGGCCGACACTGAAGCTTTCTTT.